This T cell receptor (beta chain) originates from a study of Graves' ophthalmopathy and Graves' hyperthyroidism listed by TCRdb under 2018. Study-level background: Peripheral blood was collected at initial diagnosis, prior to any treatment. To tell Graves' ophthalmopathy apart from Graves' hyperthyroidism, and to predict which patients would progress to ophthalmopathy, the study relied on TCR beta repertoire signatures. In total, over 130 blood samples were TCR-sequenced: 40 to 45 ophthalmopathy, roughly 80 hyperthyroidism and some 17 hyperthyroidism-to-ophthalmopathy patients. To explore V-J signatures that separate ophthalmopathy from hyperthyroidism, a discovery set of about a hundred patients was enrolled, consisting of more than 40 with ophthalmopathy and roughly 60 with stable hyperthyroidism. An independent validation cohort comprised fewer than 20 hyperthyroidism patients and over 15 patients who later progressed from hyperthyroidism to ophthalmopathy. In over five hyperthyroidism patients, the T-cell repertoires found in thyroid tissue were compared with those found in blood. Once sampling was done, hyperthyroidism patients were given methimazole at a starting dose of 30 mg daily, while ophthalmopathy patients were given high-dose intravenous methylprednisolone. The roughly 94 discovery patients were randomly split 7:3 into training and test sets.

A patient counted as having stable hyperthyroidism if there was no progression to ophthalmopathy within 18 months of follow-up. Patients with hyperthyroidism were aged 18 to 65 years, had been newly diagnosed, and had a disease duration of less than 2 months. Anyone with other autoimmune diseases, uncontrolled infections, pregnancy or lactation was excluded from the study. Diagnosis was based on clinical symptoms, serum thyroxine, TRAb, thyroid ultrasound and orbital computed tomography. PBMCs were isolated from approximately 10 ml of fresh peripheral blood by Ficoll-Paque density gradient centrifugation. Total RNA was extracted with Trizol reagent and quality-checked on an Agilent 2100 Bioanalyzer. V loses 7 bases, J loses 7 bases, and the germline ends lie 13 bases apart. The germline V gene encodes CDR1 MNHEY and CDR2 SVGEGT. The CDR3, cysteine through phenylalanine, is 12 amino acids long. Just the 36-base CDR3 DNA is kept, in frame starting at base 1.

This clonotype was observed at least ten times. This clone's antigen is unknown. Base qualities are not recorded, but no much larger clone differs from it by a single base. Here is what the overall study found, with its caveats: Most expanded thyroid clonotypes with a frequency above 0.001 also appeared in blood, which suggests that blood repertoires may reflect the immune response in the thyroid. Ophthalmopathy was separated from stable hyperthyroidism by the 13-signature model with 85% to 90% sensitivity and approximately 84% specificity in cross-validation and with 80%/75% in the test set. In validation, the model predicted ophthalmopathy progression with nearly 71% sensitivity and around 72% specificity; about a dozen predicted patients were CT-confirmed with GO in a median of 6.5 months. No statistical method was used to set the sample size in advance, and the investigators knew which group each participant was assigned to.

For repertoire sequencing, the TCR beta CDR3 regions were amplified from RNA transcripts. The first round of RT-PCR was done with HTBI primers and the Qiagen OneStep RT-PCR kit, and was followed by a second round of multiplex PCR, then size selection and purification. Libraries were sequenced paired-end with 100 bp reads on an Illumina HiSeq2000. The paper's processing steps were these. SOAPnuke was used to process the reads, throwing out any read that had adapters, had uncalled bases, had a mean Phred below 15, or lacked an exact constant-primer or identifier match. COPE v1.2.5 was used to merge high-quality paired reads. Unique nucleotide sequences were defined as clonotypes and aligned to IMGT TRB V, D and J references using MiTCR v1.1. The analysis was limited to V-J combinations with a frequency above 0.0001, which together covered just over 98% of the repertoires. For each V-J combination, a TCR clonal expansion and chaos score was defined as the ratio of F50 clonal expansion to chaos observed in the TCRdist matrix. Welch's t-statistics and random forest were used to reduce the features to some 13 V-J combinations, which were then used as input to a naive Bayes classifier. Thyroid-blood repertoire similarity was quantified with the Morisita-Horn index. TCRdb applied fastp at Q25 and MiXCR to the public reads, then kept only in-frame beta chains. CDR3 protein sequences are deduplicated, and each keeps its most common genes and DNA. The V and J calls, along with clone size, are taken from TCRdb and not from the paper's own processing. The table for this sample lists about 400,000 distinct CDR3 sequences; around a fifth of them were counted only once. Roughly 3.2% of the sample is held by the ten biggest clonotypes.

The clonotype originates from a woman between 18 and 30 years old with stable Graves' hyperthyroidism. Donor details come from another sample of the same person, matched by shared clones. The chain is assembled from TRBV6-2 or TRBV6-3 and TRBJ2-5; the D gene is possibly TRBD2, with 5 bases matching. Sample: peripheral blood. The DNA sequence follows: TGTGCCAGCACCGAATCGGGAAGGACCCAGTACTTC. This encodes CASTESGRTQYF.